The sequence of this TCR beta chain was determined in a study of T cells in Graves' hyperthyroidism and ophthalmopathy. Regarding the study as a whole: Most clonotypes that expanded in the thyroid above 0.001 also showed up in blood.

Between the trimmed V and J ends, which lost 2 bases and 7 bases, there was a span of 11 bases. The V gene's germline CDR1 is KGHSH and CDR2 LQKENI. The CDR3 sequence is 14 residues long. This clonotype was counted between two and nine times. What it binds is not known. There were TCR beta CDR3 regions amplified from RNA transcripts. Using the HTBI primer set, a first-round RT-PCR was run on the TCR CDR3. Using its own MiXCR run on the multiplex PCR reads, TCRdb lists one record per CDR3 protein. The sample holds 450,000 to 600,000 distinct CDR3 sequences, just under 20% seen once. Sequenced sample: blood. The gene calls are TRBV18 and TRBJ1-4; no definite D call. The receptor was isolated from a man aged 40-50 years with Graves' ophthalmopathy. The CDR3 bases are TGTGCCAGCTCACCAAACTCTGGGCGTGAAAAACTGTTTTTT. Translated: CASSPNSGREKLFF.